The rows below give T cell receptor beta chains drawn from one sample of a study of Graves' ophthalmopathy and Graves' hyperthyroidism. TCRdb ran MiXCR on the multiplex PCR reads and lists one entry per CDR3 protein. The sample shows roughly 230,000 distinct CDR3 sequences, around a fifth of them seen only once. Sequenced: peripheral blood. These receptors originate from a woman in her fifties or sixties with Graves' ophthalmopathy. Both conserved end residues are trimmed from each CDR3.

V gene: TRBV6-5
CDR3 length: 13
CDR3 protein: ASSYGQSGSQPQH

V gene: TRBV5-1
CDR3 length: 13
CDR3 protein: ASSLAGSSNQPQH

V gene: TRBV20-1
CDR3 length: 14
CDR3 protein: SARPGGGQRLTEAF

V gene: TRBV29-1
CDR3 length: 14
CDR3 protein: SVESAAQQTNYGYT

V gene: TRBV4-1
CDR3 length: 13
CDR3 protein: ASSLFPDRVETQY

V gene: TRBV27
CDR3 length: 12
CDR3 protein: ASSAGTSSYEQY

V gene: TRBV10-3
CDR3 length: 13
CDR3 protein: AISESSTLNTEAF

V gene: TRBV6-1
CDR3 length: 9
CDR3 protein: ASRRQGELY

V gene: TRBV6-1
CDR3 length: 11
CDR3 protein: ASTKRTNTEAF

V gene: TRBV12-3/TRBV12-4
CDR3 length: 11
CDR3 protein: ASSNTANTEAF

V gene: TRBV7-9
CDR3 length: 13
CDR3 protein: ASSLDGHPNTEAF

V gene: TRBV15
CDR3 length: 11
CDR3 protein: ATSRDLQDKGF

V gene: TRBV5-1
CDR3 length: 11
CDR3 protein: ASSLDGAYGYT

V gene: TRBV6-2/TRBV6-3
CDR3 length: 12
CDR3 protein: ASNTGSQKNEQY

V gene: TRBV19
CDR3 length: 12
CDR3 protein: ASSRTGGENIQY

V gene: TRBV7-9
CDR3 length: 12
CDR3 protein: ASSLAEIQETQY

V gene: TRBV2
CDR3 length: 12
CDR3 protein: ASNPGFSYETQY

V gene: TRBV7-8
CDR3 length: 13
CDR3 protein: ASSPLTGTAYEQY

V gene: TRBV6-5
CDR3 length: 12
CDR3 protein: ASSYSTVSYEQY

V gene: TRBV12-3/TRBV12-4
CDR3 length: 14
CDR3 protein: ASSLSYGTQVIEQY

V gene: TRBV20-1
CDR3 length: 12
CDR3 protein: SASGTSGTYEQY

V gene: TRBV4-2
CDR3 length: 14
CDR3 protein: ASSQALGTGNTEAF

V gene: TRBV6-4
CDR3 length: 12
CDR3 protein: ASSVWADTGELF

V gene: TRBV27
CDR3 length: 11
CDR3 protein: ASSFLGSYGYT

V gene: TRBV6-1
CDR3 length: 12
CDR3 protein: ASRLTWDGAGYT